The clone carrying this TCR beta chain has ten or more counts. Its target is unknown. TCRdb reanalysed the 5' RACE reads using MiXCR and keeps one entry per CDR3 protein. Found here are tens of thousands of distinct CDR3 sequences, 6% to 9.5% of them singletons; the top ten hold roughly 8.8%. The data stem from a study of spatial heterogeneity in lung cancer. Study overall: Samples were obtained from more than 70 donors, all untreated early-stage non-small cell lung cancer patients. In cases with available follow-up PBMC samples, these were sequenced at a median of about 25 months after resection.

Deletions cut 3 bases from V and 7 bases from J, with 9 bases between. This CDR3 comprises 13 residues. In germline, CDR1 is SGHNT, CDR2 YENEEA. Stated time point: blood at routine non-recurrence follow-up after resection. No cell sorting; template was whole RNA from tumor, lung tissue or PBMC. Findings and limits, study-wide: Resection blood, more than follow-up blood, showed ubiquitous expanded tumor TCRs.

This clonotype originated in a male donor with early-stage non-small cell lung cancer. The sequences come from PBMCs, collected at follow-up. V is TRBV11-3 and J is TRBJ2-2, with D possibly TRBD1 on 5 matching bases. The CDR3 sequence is CASSLDMGGELFF. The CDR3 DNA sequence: TGTGCCAGCAGCTTGGACATGGGCGGGGAGCTGTTTTTT.